These 29 T cell receptor beta chains share one sample of origin, sequenced in a study of T cell responses to AZD1222 COVID-19 vaccine (dated by TCRdb to the early 2020s). Read against the paper, the sample's time point label means: about 28 days (+/-7) after the second vaccine dose. Library preparation used the immunoSEQ multiplex PCR assay. TCRdb holds this immuneACCESS table with in-frame rearrangements only. Some clones are missing; in checked studies, unresolved V genes explain under half, and the rest has no known cause. This sample is represented by fewer than 110,000 clones; 87% of them were singletons. Approximately 4.8% of the sample belongs to the ten largest clones. The sequencing used peripheral blood, collected 28 days after the second AZD1222 dose. These receptors all stem from an adult who received the AZD1222 COVID-19 vaccine.

The chain has TRBV29-1 and TRBJ2-7; D unresolved. Germline CDR1 and CDR2: SQVTM and ANQGSEA. V lost 4 bases, J lost 10 bases, and 14 bases lay in between. The CDR3 covers 11 residues. CDR3 DNA sequence: TGCAGCGTTGCCGAGAATGGGGAACAGTACTTC. Its protein product is CSVAENGEQYF.

The chain has TRBV10-3 and TRBJ1-2; tentatively, D is TRBD1 (6 bases). Trimming took off 2 bases at V and 5 bases at J, with 12 bases between the two ends. Per germline, CDR1 ENHRY and CDR2 SYGVKD. The CDR3 sequence is 14 residues long. DNA of the CDR3: TGTGCCATCAGTGAGACAGGGCCCGAGTATGGCTACACCTTC. Translation gives CAISETGPEYGYTF.

This clone appeared a single time. The CDR3 DNA follows: TGTGCCAGCAGTTTACCTTCTAATAACAGGGAAAATCAGCCCCAGCATTTT. It yields the protein CASSLPSNNRENQPQHF. The rearrangement uses TRBV28 and TRBJ1-5; TRBD1 might be the D (6 bases). Deletions cut 2 bases from V and 4 bases from J, with 18 bases between. CDR3 length: 17 amino acids. CDR1 and CDR2 from the germline V gene are MDHEN and SYDVKM.

This sequence joins TRBV23-1 and TRBJ1-4; unclear D gene. TRBV23-1 is an ORF; its function is uncertain. Trimming stripped 4 bases from V and 10 bases from J, with 19 bases between. This CDR3 contains 15 residues. CDR3 in amino acids: CASSRQHLNRGKLFF. Written as DNA, the CDR3 is TGCGCCAGCAGTCGGCAACACTTAAACCGTGGAAAACTGTTTTTT.

The gene calls are TRBV4-2 and TRBJ2-7; D tentatively fits TRBD1 or TRBD2 (5 bases each). The germline CDR1 and CDR2 sequences are LGHNA and YNFKEQ. The length of the CDR3 is 16 residues. V lost 0 bases, J lost 5 bases, and 17 bases lay in between. Here the CDR3 DNA reads TGTGCCAGCAGCCAAGATCGGGACCCCCGGGTAGACGAGCAGTACTTC. Its protein is CASSQDRDPRVDEQYF.

In regard to this clone: In the same sample, other DNA sequences code for this CDR3. The V call is TRBV5-1, the J call TRBJ2-5; TRBD1 matches at 9 bases. From germline, CDR1 is SGHRS and CDR2 YFSETQ. This CDR3 region has 15 residues. After removal of 0 bases from V and 1 base from J, the junction contained 1 base not matched to a gene. The CDR3 DNA follows: TGCGCCAGCAGCTTGGCGGGACAGGGCCAAGAGACCCAGTACTTC. This sequence encodes CASSLAGQGQETQYF.

The V and J genes are TRBV19 and TRBJ2-2; D possibly corresponds to TRBD1 (6 bases). Germline V gene data show CDR1 as LNHDA and CDR2 as SQIVND (reference sequence). V was shortened by 2 bases and J by 4 bases, with 11 bases between the two germline ends. The CDR3 is 15 amino acids. This chain's CDR3 is CASSIPPGVTGELFF. CDR3 sequence (DNA): TGTGCCAGTAGTATACCGCCAGGGGTCACCGGGGAGCTGTTTTTT.

With respect to this clone: Given a much more abundant clone one base away, this may be a read error. This chain connects TRBV9 to TRBJ2-2, with D perhaps TRBD1 (5 bases). Trimming removed 1 base at V and 1 base at J, with 5 bases between. The CDR3 is made up of 14 amino acids. The germline CDR1 and CDR2 sequences are SGDLS and YYNGEE. CDR3 DNA sequence: TGTGCCAGCAGCGTACAGGGGAACACCGGGGAGCTGTTTTTT. Its translation is CASSVQGNTGELFF. Based on the CDR3 plus reference TRBV9 and TRBJ2-2, the full variable domain is DSGVTQTPKHLITATGQRVTLRCSPRSGDLSVYWYQQSLDQGLQFLIQYYNGEERAKGNILERFSAQQFPDLHSELNLSSLELGDSALYFCASSVQGNTGELFFGEGSRLTVL.

V usage is TRBV7-2 and J usage is TRBJ1-1; D gene unclear. V was shortened by 3 bases and J by 4 bases, with 18 bases between the two germline ends. Germline V gene lookup returns CDR1 SGHTA and CDR2 FQGNSA. The CDR3 has 16 residues. The CDR3 sequence: CASSFTATGGGTEAFF. CDR3 bases: TGTGCCAGCAGCTTTACCGCGACCGGAGGCGGCACTGAAGCTTTCTTT. The full variable domain, its missing parts supplied by reference TRBV7-2 and TRBJ1-1, is GAGVSQSPSNKVTEKGKDVELRCDPISGHTALYWYRQSLGQGLEFLIYFQGNSAPDKSGLPSDRFSAERTGGSVSTLTIQRTQQEDSAVYLCASSFTATGGGTEAFFGQGTRLTVV.

The chain joins TRBV28 to TRBJ1-2; D ambiguous. The CDR3 has 14 residues. Germline loops: CDR1 MDHEN, CDR2 SYDVKM. V was clipped by 7 bases and J by 1 base, with 13 bases between them. The DNA for the CDR3 is TGTGCCAGCACCGAGGACGGAGATAACTATGGCTACACCTTC. It yields the protein CASTEDGDNYGYTF.

This clone was detected only once. The chain uses TRBV10-2 and TRBJ2-7, with TRBD2 matching 11 bases. After removal of 7 bases from V and 0 bases from J, the junction contained 8 bases not matched to a gene. CDR1 is WSHSY and CDR2 is SAAADI in the germline V gene. The CDR3 consists of 16 residues. The CDR3 DNA reads TGCGCCAGCACCTTGACTAGCGGGGTCAGCTCCTACGAGCAGTACTTC. This translates into CASTLTSGVSSYEQYF.

This chain connects TRBV18 to TRBJ1-4, with D unresolved. Per the germline V gene, CDR1 is KGHSH and CDR2 is LQKENI. V dropped 2 bases and J dropped 7 bases, with 11 bases sitting between them. The CDR3 covers 14 residues. The CDR3 is CASSPGSNSEKLFF. CDR3 nucleotide sequence: TGTGCCAGCTCACCAGGGAGCAATTCTGAAAAACTGTTTTTT.

The V and J genes are TRBV6-5 and TRBJ2-3; weak D call: TRBD2 (6 bases). Trimming removed 0 bases from V and 4 bases from J, with 11 bases in between. This CDR3 has 15 residues. CDR1 is MNHEY and CDR2 is SVGAGI in the germline V gene. The CDR3 sequence is CASSYSAGMADTQYF. The CDR3 DNA is TGTGCCAGCAGTTACTCGGCGGGGATGGCAGATACGCAGTATTTT.

V is TRBV6-5 and J is TRBJ1-2; D is perhaps TRBD1 (5 bases). Per germline, CDR1 MNHEY and CDR2 SVGAGI. The V and J ends lost 0 bases and 4 bases respectively, with 12 bases between them. There are 15 residues in the CDR3. CDR3 protein: CASSYSTGTGYGYTF. The CDR3 region has the DNA TGTGCCAGCAGTTACTCGACGGGGACTGGCTATGGCTACACCTTC.

The chain links TRBV30 to TRBJ1-5; D not resolved. The germline gives CDR1 GTSNPN, CDR2 SVGIG (reference sequence). Deletions cut 4 bases from V and 0 bases from J, with 10 bases between. The CDR3 is 14 residues long. CDR3 nucleotides: TGTGCCTGGAATAAGGGATATAGCAATCAGCCCCAGCATTTT. This gives the protein CAWNKGYSNQPQHF.

The chain employs TRBV28 and TRBJ2-2; 10 positions agree with TRBD1. V shed 5 bases, J shed 6 bases, and the junction held 6 bases outside the gene matches. The CDR3 totals 15 residues. CDR1 and CDR2 from the germline V gene are MDHEN and SYDVKM. CDR3 coding DNA: TGTGCCAGCAGTCACGGACAGGGGGTTGCCGGGGAGCTGTTTTTT. Amino acid sequence: CASSHGQGVAGELFF.

The V gene is TRBV29-1, the J gene TRBJ1-1, with 8 bases that match TRBD1. Trimming at V came to 4 bases and at J to 4 bases, leaving 2 bases not matched to a gene. CDR3 length: 12 residues. The germline gives CDR1 SQVTM, CDR2 ANQGSEA. The CDR3 sequence is CSVGTGSTEAFF. CDR3 nucleotide sequence: TGCAGCGTTGGGACAGGGAGCACTGAAGCTTTCTTT.

The chain links TRBV7-9 to TRBJ1-5, with D unresolved. V gave up 2 bases and J gave up 5 bases, with 10 bases separating them. Germline-derived CDR1 and CDR2 are SEHNR and FQNEAQ (reference sequence). The length of the CDR3 is 14 residues. CDR3 residues: CASSLLDHYQPQHF. As DNA, the CDR3 is TGTGCCAGCAGCTTATTGGATCACTATCAGCCCCAGCATTTT.

The chain joins TRBV11-2 to TRBJ1-3, with D unclear. Germline values: CDR1 SGHAT, CDR2 FQNNGV. V dropped 5 bases and J dropped 0 bases, with 8 bases sitting between them. The CDR3 has 14 residues. CDR3 nucleotide sequence: TGTGCCAGCAGCCAAGTGAGCTCTGGAAACACCATATATTTT. This encodes CASSQVSSGNTIYF. Drawing the rest from reference TRBV11-2 and TRBJ1-3, the complete variable domain is EAGVAQSPRYKIIEKRQSVAFWCNPISGHATLYWYQQILGQGPKLLIQFQNNGVVDDSQLPKDRFSAERLKGVDSTLKIQPAKLEDSAVYLCASSQVSSGNTIYFGEGSWLTVV.

In its sample, this clone was seen once. The chain combines TRBV5-1 with TRBJ1-6; weak D call: TRBD1 (6 bases). From germline, CDR1 is SGHRS and CDR2 YFSETQ. The V and J ends lost 3 bases and 5 bases respectively, with 21 bases between them. CDR3 length: 18 amino acids. The CDR3 DNA reads TGCGCCAGCAGCTCAAGTCGAATTGGTGCAGGGGATAATTCACCCCTCCACTTT. It is translated as CASSSSRIGAGDNSPLHF.

The chain recombines TRBV4-1 with TRBJ2-7; 7 bases are a match to TRBD1. CDR1 is MGHRA and CDR2 is YSYEKL in the germline V gene. The V segment lost 2 bases and the J segment 2 bases; nucleotides outside the gene matches: 6. There are 15 residues in the CDR3. Written as DNA, the CDR3 is TGCGCCAGCAGCCAACGGACAGGAGTCCCCTACGAGCAGTACTTC. It yields the protein CASSQRTGVPYEQYF.

The CDR3, as DNA: TGTGCCATCAGTGGTGGCGGGAACCGGGAAGGAGATACGCAGTATTTT. Translating gives CAISGGGNREGDTQYF. This chain links TRBV10-3 with TRBJ2-3; tentatively, D is TRBD2 (6 bases). The germline CDR1 and CDR2 sequences are ENHRY and SYGVKD. V dropped 4 bases and J dropped 5 bases, with 19 bases sitting between them. The CDR3 sequence is 16 residues long.

The V call is TRBV7-3, the J call TRBJ2-1, with TRBD1 as a possible D gene (5 bases). The CDR3 consists of 15 residues. V lost 5 bases to trimming and J lost 2 bases, with 13 bases between them. Germline CDR1 SGHTA, CDR2 FQGTGA. This CDR3 reads CASSVVLGPYNEQFF. CDR3 nucleotides: TGTGCCAGCAGCGTCGTCCTGGGGCCCTACAATGAGCAGTTCTTC.

Many counts were recorded for this clone. This rearrangement joins TRBV2 to TRBJ2-7; D may be TRBD1 (6 bases). The germline V gene encodes CDR1 SNHLY and CDR2 FYNNEI. Trimming removed 6 bases from V and 3 bases from J, with 21 bases in between. The CDR3 is 16 amino acids. CDR3 sequence (DNA): TGTGCCAGCAGGGACCTTTTTAAGGGCAGGGGCTACGAGCAGTACTTC. It is translated as CASRDLFKGRGYEQYF.

J is TRBJ2-3 and V is TRBV19, with TRBD2 matching over 13 bases. Looked up from germline, CDR1 is LNHDA and CDR2 is SQIVND (reference sequence). The CDR3 loop spans 17 amino acids. Trimming at V came to 4 bases and at J to 5 bases, leaving 9 bases not matched to a gene. CDR3 in DNA: TGTGCCAGTAGTAGGACTAGCGGGGGTCCCCGTGGAGATACGCAGTATTTT. It is translated as CASSRTSGGPRGDTQYF.

The chain couples TRBV5-5 to TRBJ1-5; no definite D call. The CDR3 is 16 residues long. In germline, CDR1 is SGHKS, CDR2 YYEKEE (reference sequence). Trimming removed 4 bases at V and 2 bases at J, with 16 bases between. CDR3 loop: CASSIGEGSGNQPQHF. The CDR3 DNA is TGTGCCAGCAGCATTGGGGAGGGTTCGGGCAATCAGCCCCAGCATTTT.

The chain links TRBV3-1 (or the pseudogene TRBV3-2) to TRBJ2-1, with a possible D match to TRBD2 (6 bases). The V gene's germline CDR1 is LGHDT and CDR2 YNNKEL (reference sequence). Trimming shortened V by 4 bases and J by 8 bases, and 9 bases separated the two germline ends. CDR3 length equals 12 residues. CDR3 nucleotides: TGTGCCAGCAGCCCGGGGGAGGATGAGCAGTTCTTC. Translating gives CASSPGEDEQFF.

V and J are TRBV5-1 and TRBJ2-5, with TRBD2 as a possible D gene (6 bases). CDR3 length equals 15 residues. Germline V gene sequence: CDR1 SGHRS, CDR2 YFSETQ. Deletions cut 5 bases from V and 3 bases from J, with 17 bases between. The DNA of the CDR3 is TGCGCCAGCAGTTCGACGCGGGGAATAGAAGAGACCCAGTACTTC. It yields the protein CASSSTRGIEETQYF.

The chain has TRBV5-1 and TRBJ1-2, with 7 bases identical to TRBD1. Germline V gene sequence: CDR1 SGHRS, CDR2 YFSETQ. V shed 2 bases and J 10 bases; nucleotides not matched to a gene: 8. The CDR3 has 13 residues. CDR3 nucleotide sequence: TGCGCCAGCAGCTTAGGGACAGAACGAGCCTACACCTTC. Protein product: CASSLGTERAYTF.